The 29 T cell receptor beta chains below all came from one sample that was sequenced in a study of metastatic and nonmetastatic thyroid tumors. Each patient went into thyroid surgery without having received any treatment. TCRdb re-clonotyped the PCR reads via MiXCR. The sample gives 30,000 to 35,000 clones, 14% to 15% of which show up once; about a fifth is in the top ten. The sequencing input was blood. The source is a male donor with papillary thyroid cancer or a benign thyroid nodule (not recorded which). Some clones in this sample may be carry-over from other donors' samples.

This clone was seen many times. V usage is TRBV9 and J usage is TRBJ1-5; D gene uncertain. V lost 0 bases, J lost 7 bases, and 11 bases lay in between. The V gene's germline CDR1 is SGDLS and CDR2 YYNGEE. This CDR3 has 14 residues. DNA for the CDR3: TGTGCCAGCAGCGTAGGAGGAAAGGGACAGCCCCAGCATTTT. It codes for CASSVGGKGQPQHF. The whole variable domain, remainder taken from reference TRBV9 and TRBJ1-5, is DSGVTQTPKHLITATGQRVTLRCSPRSGDLSVYWYQQSLDQGLQFLIQYYNGEERAKGNILERFSAQQFPDLHSELNLSSLELGDSALYFCASSVGGKGQPQHFGDGTRLSIL.

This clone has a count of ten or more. DNA for the CDR3: TGTGCCAGCAGTGCAACAACAGGGGGCGATCAGCCCCAGCATTTT. This gives the protein CASSATTGGDQPQHF. V gene TRBV6-1 combines with J gene TRBJ1-5; 9 bases are a match to TRBD1. The CDR3 spans 15 residues. The V gene end was trimmed by 4 bases and the J gene end by 5 bases; junction bases not matched to a gene: 6. Germline values: CDR1 MNHNS, CDR2 SASEGT.

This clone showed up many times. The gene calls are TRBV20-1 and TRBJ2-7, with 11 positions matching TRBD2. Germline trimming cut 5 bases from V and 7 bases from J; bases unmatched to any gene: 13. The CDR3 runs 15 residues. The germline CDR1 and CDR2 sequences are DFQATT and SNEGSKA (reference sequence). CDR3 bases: TGCAGTGCTCCCCGCCCGGCTAGCGGGAGGAGAGAGCAGTACTTC. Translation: CSAPRPASGRREQYF.

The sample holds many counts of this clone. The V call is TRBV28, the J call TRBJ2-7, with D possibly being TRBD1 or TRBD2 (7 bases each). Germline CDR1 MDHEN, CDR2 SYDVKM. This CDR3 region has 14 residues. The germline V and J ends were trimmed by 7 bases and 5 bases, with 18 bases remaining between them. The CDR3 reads CASIRGGSADEQYF. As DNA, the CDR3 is TGTGCCAGCATCAGGGGGGGCTCAGCGGACGAGCAGTACTTC.

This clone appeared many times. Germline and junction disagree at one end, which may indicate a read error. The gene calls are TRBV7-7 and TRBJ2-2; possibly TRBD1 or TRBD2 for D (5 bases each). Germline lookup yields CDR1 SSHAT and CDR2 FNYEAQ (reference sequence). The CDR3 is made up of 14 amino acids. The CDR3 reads CASSLERGTGELFF. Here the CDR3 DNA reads TGTGCTAGCAGCTTAGAGAGGGGCACCGGGGAGCTGTTTTTT.

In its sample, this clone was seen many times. CDR3 sequence reads: CASSQGQGPYNEQFF. DNA for the CDR3: TGCGCCAGCAGCCAAGGACAGGGGCCCTACAATGAGCAGTTCTTC. The chain couples TRBV4-3 to TRBJ2-1; TRBD1 aligns across 8 bases. Losses at the gene ends were 1 base for V and 2 bases for J; bases not matched to a gene: 1. The CDR3 has 15 residues. Germline CDR1 reads LGHNA; CDR2 reads YSLEER.

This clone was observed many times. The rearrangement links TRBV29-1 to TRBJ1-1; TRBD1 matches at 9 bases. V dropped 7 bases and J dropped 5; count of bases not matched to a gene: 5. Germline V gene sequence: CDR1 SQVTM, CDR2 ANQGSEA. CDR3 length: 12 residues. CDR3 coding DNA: TGCAGCGCCGAAGGGACAGGGACTGAAGCTTTCTTT. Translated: CSAEGTGTEAFF.

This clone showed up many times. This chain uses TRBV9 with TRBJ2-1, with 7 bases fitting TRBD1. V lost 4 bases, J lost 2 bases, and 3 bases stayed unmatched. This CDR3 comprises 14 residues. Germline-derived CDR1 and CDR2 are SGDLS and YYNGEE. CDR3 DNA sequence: TGTGCCAGCAGCCCCAGGGGGACCTACAATGAGCAGTTCTTC. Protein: CASSPRGTYNEQFF.

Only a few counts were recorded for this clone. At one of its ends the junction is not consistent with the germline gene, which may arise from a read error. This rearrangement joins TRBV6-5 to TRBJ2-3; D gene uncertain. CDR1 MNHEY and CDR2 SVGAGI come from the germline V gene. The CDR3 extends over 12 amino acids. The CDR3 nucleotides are TGTACCAGCAGTTTTATCACAGATACGCAGTATTTT. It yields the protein CTSSFITDTQYF.

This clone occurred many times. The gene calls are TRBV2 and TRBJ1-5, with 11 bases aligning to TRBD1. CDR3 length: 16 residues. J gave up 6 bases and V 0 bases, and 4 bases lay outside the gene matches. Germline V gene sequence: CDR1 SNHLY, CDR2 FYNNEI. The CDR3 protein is CASSEALGTGGQPQHF. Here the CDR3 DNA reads TGTGCCAGCAGTGAAGCGCTTGGGACAGGGGGTCAGCCCCAGCATTTT.

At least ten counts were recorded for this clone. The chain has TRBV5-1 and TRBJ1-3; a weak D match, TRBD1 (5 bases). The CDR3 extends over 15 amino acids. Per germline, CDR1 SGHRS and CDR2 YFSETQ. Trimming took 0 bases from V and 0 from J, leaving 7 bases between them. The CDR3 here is CASSLGGDSGNTIYF. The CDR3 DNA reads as TGCGCCAGCAGCTTGGGGGGGGACTCTGGAAACACCATATATTTT.

CDR3 amino acids: CASSEYSWGETQYF. The CDR3, as DNA: TGTGCCAGCAGTGAGTACAGCTGGGGGGAGACCCAGTACTTC. This chain connects TRBV6-1 to TRBJ2-5; D may match TRBD1 or TRBD2 (5 bases each). CDR1 MNHNS and CDR2 SASEGT come from the germline V gene. CDR3 length: 14 amino acids. V shed 3 bases and J shed 5 bases, with 13 bases lying between them.

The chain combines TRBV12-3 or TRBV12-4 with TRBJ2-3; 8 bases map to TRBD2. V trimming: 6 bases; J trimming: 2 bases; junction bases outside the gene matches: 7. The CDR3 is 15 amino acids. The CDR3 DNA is TGTGCCAGCAGACAGACTAGCGACAACACAGATACGCAGTATTTT. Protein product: CASRQTSDNTDTQYF.

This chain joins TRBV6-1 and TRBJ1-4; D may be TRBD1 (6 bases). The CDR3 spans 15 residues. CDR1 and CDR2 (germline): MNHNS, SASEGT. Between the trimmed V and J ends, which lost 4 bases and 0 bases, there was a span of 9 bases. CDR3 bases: TGTGCCAGCAGTGCCTGGACAGCAACTAATGAAAAACTGTTTTTT. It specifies CASSAWTATNEKLFF.

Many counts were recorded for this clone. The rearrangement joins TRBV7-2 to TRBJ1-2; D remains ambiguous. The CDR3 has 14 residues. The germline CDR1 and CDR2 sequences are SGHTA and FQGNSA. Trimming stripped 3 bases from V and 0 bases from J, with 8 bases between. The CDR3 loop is CASSFGSTNYGYTF. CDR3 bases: TGTGCCAGCAGCTTCGGAAGTACTAACTATGGCTACACCTTC.

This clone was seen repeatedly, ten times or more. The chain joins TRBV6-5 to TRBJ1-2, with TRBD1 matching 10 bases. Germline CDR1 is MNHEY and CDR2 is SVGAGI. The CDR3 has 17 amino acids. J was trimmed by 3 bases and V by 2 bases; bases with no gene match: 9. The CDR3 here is CASSYGTGVRNYYGYTF. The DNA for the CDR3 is TGTGCCAGCAGTTACGGGACAGGGGTGAGGAATTACTATGGCTACACCTTC.

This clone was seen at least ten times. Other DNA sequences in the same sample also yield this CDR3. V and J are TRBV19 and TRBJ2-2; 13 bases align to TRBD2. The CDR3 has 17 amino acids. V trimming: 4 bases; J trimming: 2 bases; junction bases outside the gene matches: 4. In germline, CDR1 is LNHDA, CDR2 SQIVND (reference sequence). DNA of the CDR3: TGTGCCAGTAGTAGAGGACTAGCGGGAGTTAACACCGGGGAGCTGTTTTTT. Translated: CASSRGLAGVNTGELFF.

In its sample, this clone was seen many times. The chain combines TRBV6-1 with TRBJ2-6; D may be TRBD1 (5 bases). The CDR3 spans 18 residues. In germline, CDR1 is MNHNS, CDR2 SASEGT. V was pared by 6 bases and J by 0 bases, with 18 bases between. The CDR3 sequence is CASRDKGRPSSGANVLTF. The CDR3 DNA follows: TGTGCCAGCAGGGACAAGGGGCGGCCTTCCTCTGGGGCCAACGTCCTGACTTTC.

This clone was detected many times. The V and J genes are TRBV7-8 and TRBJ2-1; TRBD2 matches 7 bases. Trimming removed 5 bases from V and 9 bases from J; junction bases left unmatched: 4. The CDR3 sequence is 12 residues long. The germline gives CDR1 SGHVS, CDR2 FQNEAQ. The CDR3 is CASSRPSGEQFF. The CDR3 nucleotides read TGTGCCAGCAGCCGACCTAGCGGTGAGCAGTTCTTC.

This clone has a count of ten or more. The CDR3 protein is CAWSRGGTDTQYF. CDR3 DNA sequence: TGTGCCTGGAGCCGGGGCGGCACAGATACGCAGTATTTT. The J gene is TRBJ2-3, the V gene TRBV30; D may match TRBD1 or TRBD2 (5 bases each). Trimming took off 3 bases at V and 1 base at J, with 8 bases between the two ends. CDR1 and CDR2 (germline): GTSNPN, SVGIG (reference sequence). CDR3 length: 13 residues. Combining the CDR3 with reference TRBV30 and TRBJ2-3 gives the whole variable domain SQTIHQWPATLVQPVGSPLSLECTVEGTSNPNLYWYRQAAGRGLQLLFYSVGIGQISSEVPQNLSASRPQDRQFILSSKKLLLSDSGFYLCAWSRGGTDTQYFGPGTRLTVL.

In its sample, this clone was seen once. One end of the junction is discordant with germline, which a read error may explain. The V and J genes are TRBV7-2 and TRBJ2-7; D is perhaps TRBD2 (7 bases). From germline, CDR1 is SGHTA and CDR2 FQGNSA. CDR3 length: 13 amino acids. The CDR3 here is CASISEPGGEQHF. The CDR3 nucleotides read TGTGCCAGCATCTCGGAGCCGGGGGGCGAGCAGCACTTC.

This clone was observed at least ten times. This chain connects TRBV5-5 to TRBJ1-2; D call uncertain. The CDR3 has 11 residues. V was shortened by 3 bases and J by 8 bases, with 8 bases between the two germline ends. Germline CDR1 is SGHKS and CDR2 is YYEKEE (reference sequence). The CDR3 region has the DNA TGTGCCAGCAGCTACAGAGAAGGCTACACCTTC. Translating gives CASSYREGYTF.

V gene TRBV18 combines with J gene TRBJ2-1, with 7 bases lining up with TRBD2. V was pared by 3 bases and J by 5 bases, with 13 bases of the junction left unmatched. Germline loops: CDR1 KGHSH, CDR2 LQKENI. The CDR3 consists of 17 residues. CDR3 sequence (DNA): TGTGCCAGCTCACCCCAGGTTGTGCGGGAGATTAACAATGAGCAGTTCTTC. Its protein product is CASSPQVVREINNEQFF.

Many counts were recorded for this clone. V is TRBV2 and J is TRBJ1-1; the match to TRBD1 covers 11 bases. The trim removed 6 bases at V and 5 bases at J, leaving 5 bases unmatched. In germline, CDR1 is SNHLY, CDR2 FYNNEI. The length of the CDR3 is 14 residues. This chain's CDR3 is CASRRDRGGTEAFF. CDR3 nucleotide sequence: TGTGCCAGCAGGAGGGACAGGGGGGGAACTGAAGCTTTCTTT.

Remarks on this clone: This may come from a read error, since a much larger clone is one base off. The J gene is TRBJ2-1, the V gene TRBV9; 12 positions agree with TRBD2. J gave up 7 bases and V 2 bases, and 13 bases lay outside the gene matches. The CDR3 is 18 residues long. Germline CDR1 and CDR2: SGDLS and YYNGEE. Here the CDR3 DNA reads TGTGCCAGCAGCGTGGCTGGTTCCGGGACTAGCGGGCAAAATGAGCAGTTCTTC. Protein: CASSVAGSGTSGQNEQFF.

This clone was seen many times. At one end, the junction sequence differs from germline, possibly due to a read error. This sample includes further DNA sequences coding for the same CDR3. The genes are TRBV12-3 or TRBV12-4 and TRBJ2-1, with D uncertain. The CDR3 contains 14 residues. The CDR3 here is CASRETSSYNEQFF. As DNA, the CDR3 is TGTGCCAGCAGAGAGACGAGCTCCTACAATGAGCAGTTTTTC.

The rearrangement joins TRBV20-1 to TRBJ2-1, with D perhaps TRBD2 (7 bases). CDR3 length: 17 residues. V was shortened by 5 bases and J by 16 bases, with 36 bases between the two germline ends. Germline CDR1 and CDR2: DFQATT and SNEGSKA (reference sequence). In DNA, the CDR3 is TGCAGTGCTCCTCCCGGGGGGAGCGTCACTGAGGGACAAAGTTATTTCTTC. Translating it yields CSAPPGGSVTEGQSYFF.

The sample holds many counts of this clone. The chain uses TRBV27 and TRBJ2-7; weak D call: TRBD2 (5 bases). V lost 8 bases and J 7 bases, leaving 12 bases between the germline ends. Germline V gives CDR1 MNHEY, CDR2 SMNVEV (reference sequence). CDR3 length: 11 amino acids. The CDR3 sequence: CASGSLQEQYF. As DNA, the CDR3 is TGTGCCAGCGGGAGCCTCCAAGAGCAGTACTTC.

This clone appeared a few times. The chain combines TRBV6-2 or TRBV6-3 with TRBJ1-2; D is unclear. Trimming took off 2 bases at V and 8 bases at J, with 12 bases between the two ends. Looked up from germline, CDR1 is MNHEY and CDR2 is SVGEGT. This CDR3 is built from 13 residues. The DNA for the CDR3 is TGTGCCAGCAGTTACCAGATGGTGGGAGGCTACACCTTC. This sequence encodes CASSYQMVGGYTF.